These 20 T cell receptor beta chains originate from one sample sequenced in a study of glioma-infiltrating T cells after dendritic cell vaccination. Sample time point: after dendritic cell vaccination, including at tumor progression/relapse. Clones were read by immunoSEQ multiplex PCR, and TCRdb kept only the in-frame ones, dropping some. The sample yields 90,000 to 140,000 clones, around 91% seen once. This material consisted of blood, taken after dendritic cell vaccination. The origin of the receptors is a human donor with glioblastoma.

The chain joins TRBV6-5 to TRBJ2-1, with D possibly being TRBD2 (7 bases). CDR3 length: 15 amino acids. Trimming cost V 7 bases and J 3 bases, with 16 bases left between them. Germline CDR1 is MNHEY and CDR2 is SVGAGI. This CDR3 is CASNEAGAGYNEQFF. The CDR3, as DNA: TGTGCCAGCAATGAGGCGGGGGCGGGCTACAATGAGCAGTTCTTC.

The chain carries TRBV11-2 and TRBJ1-1; D may be TRBD1 (5 bases). The CDR3 is 16 amino acids. The V gene's germline CDR1 is SGHAT and CDR2 FQNNGV. V was clipped by 0 bases and J by 4 bases, with 15 bases between them. Here the CDR3 DNA reads TGTGCCAGCAGCTTAGACGTAAGGACTAGGGGCACTGAAGCTTTCTTT. It specifies CASSLDVRTRGTEAFF.

This clone was counted once. The chain uses TRBV30 and TRBJ2-7; a weak D match, TRBD2 (6 bases). Trimming left V 5 bases short and J 4 bases short, with 18 bases between. Germline CDR1 reads GTSNPN; CDR2 reads SVGIG (reference sequence). The CDR3 runs 14 residues. In DNA form, the CDR3 reads TGTGCCTGGGCAGCTGGGGTGGGAGGTTACGAGCAGTACTTC. Its translation: CAWAAGVGGYEQYF.

This chain connects TRBV29-1 to TRBJ2-7; 9 positions match TRBD1. Looked up from germline, CDR1 is SQVTM and CDR2 is ANQGSEA. There are 14 residues in the CDR3. The ends lost 4 bases at V and 7 bases at J; junction bases unmatched: 11. The CDR3 is CSVVYGTGRWEQYF. CDR3 nucleotide sequence: TGCAGCGTTGTGTATGGGACAGGGAGATGGGAGCAGTACTTC.

This chain joins TRBV2 and TRBJ2-7; TRBD2 matches 9 bases. The CDR3 contains 14 residues. The germline V gene encodes CDR1 SNHLY and CDR2 FYNNEI. The V segment lost 7 bases and the J segment 0 bases; nucleotides outside the gene matches: 4. The DNA of the CDR3 is TGTGCCAGCAAATCTAGCGGGAACTCCTACGAGCAGTACTTC. Amino acid sequence: CASKSSGNSYEQYF.

This clone was seen only a few times. The V and J genes are TRBV4-1 and TRBJ2-6; 11 bases fit TRBD1. CDR3 length equals 17 residues. CDR1 is MGHRA, CDR2 YSYEKL, per germline. V was clipped by 2 bases and J by 4 bases; unmatched bases: 4. CDR3 residues: CASSQKGQGAGANVLTF. CDR3 nucleotides: TGCGCCAGCAGCCAAAAAGGACAGGGGGCAGGGGCCAACGTCCTGACTTTC.

The V call is TRBV6-5, the J call TRBJ2-4, with 9 nucleotides matching TRBD1. CDR3 length: 13 residues. J gave up 8 bases and V 6 bases, and 5 bases lay outside the gene matches. In germline, CDR1 is MNHEY, CDR2 SVGAGI. CDR3 loop: CASRQGAGHIQYF. The CDR3 DNA reads as TGTGCCAGCAGACAGGGGGCAGGGCACATTCAGTACTTC.

A word on this clone: At one end, the junction sequence differs from germline, possibly due to a read error. The V call is TRBV5-1, the J call TRBJ1-1; TRBD1 matches at 8 bases. This CDR3 is 14 amino acids long. Germline V gene sequence: CDR1 SGHRS, CDR2 YFSETQ. This CDR3 is CASRLGQANTEAFF. CDR3 DNA sequence: TGCGCCAGCAGATTGGGACAGGCGAACACTGAAGCTTTCTTT.

This chain joins TRBV5-1 and TRBJ1-5; 8 bases are a match to TRBD1. Unmatched junction bases numbered 8, after V lost 4 bases and J lost 5 bases. Germline assignment: CDR1 SGHRS and CDR2 YFSETQ. The CDR3 totals 15 residues. The CDR3 DNA sequence: TGCGCCAGCAGCCCTACAGGGGGGCTAGATCAGCCCCAGCATTTT. It specifies CASSPTGGLDQPQHF. The variable domain in full, with the rest retrieved from reference TRBV5-1 and TRBJ1-5, is KAGVTQTPRYLIKTRGQQVTLSCSPISGHRSVSWYQQTPGQGLQFLFEYFSETQRNKGNFPGRFSGRQFSNSRSEMNVSTLELGDSALYLCASSPTGGLDQPQHFGDGTRLSIL.

This chain uses TRBV9 with TRBJ1-2; TRBD1 aligns across 7 bases. J was trimmed by 0 bases and V by 3 bases; bases with no gene match: 2. The CDR3 sequence is 14 residues long. Germline-derived CDR1 and CDR2 are SGDLS and YYNGEE. CDR3 in amino acids: CASSAGQSNYGYTF. CDR3 coding DNA: TGTGCCAGCAGCGCGGGACAGTCTAACTATGGCTACACCTTC.

The V and J genes are TRBV29-1 and TRBJ1-2, with 7 bases identical to TRBD1. After removal of 6 bases from V and 4 bases from J, the junction contained 11 bases not matched to a gene. Germline CDR1 and CDR2: SQVTM and ANQGSEA. The CDR3 sequence is 14 residues long. CDR3 sequence (DNA): TGCAGCGTGGATGCCGTGACAGGGAGCTATGGCTACACCTTC. This translates into CSVDAVTGSYGYTF.

The V gene is TRBV2, the J gene TRBJ1-4, with no clear D. This CDR3 has 12 residues. The V and J ends lost 6 bases and 11 bases respectively, with 13 bases between them. Germline loops: CDR1 SNHLY, CDR2 FYNNEI. The CDR3 nucleotides are TGTGCCAGCAGGGGCGTGAGGGTCAAACTGTTTTTT. This translates into CASRGVRVKLFF. The full variable domain, rest sourced from reference TRBV2 and TRBJ1-4, is EPEVTQTPSHQVTQMGQEVILRCVPISNHLYFYWYRQILGQKVEFLVSFYNNEISEKSEIFDDQFSVERPDGSNFTLKIRSTKLEDSAMYFCASRGVRVKLFFGSGTQLSVL.

This clone came up a few times. The chain uses TRBV6-5 and TRBJ2-1; D not certain. The germline V gene encodes CDR1 MNHEY and CDR2 SVGAGI. V lost 0 bases to trimming and J lost 6 bases, with 15 bases between them. The CDR3 is 16 residues long. CDR3 amino acids: CASSYSVVELVNEQFF. CDR3 DNA sequence: TGTGCCAGCAGTTACTCGGTTGTAGAGCTCGTCAATGAGCAGTTCTTC.

The DNA of the CDR3 is TGTGCCAGCAGCACCCCCGCGGGACGGCTCTCCTACGAGCAGTACTTC. The encoded protein is CASSTPAGRLSYEQYF. The rearrangement joins TRBV21-1 to TRBJ2-7; the DNA was not compared with TRBD2, the D call given in the table. TRBV21-1 is a listed pseudogene. This CDR3 contains 16 residues.

This clone was observed a single time. This chain connects TRBV5-1 to TRBJ1-1; 11 bases align to TRBD1. Germline V CDR1 and CDR2: SGHRS, YFSETQ. Losses at the gene ends were 3 bases for V and 5 bases for J; bases not matched to a gene: 6. CDR3 size: 15 residues. CDR3 DNA: TGCGCCAGCAGCTGGGGACAGGGGGTAGAGACTGAAGCTTTCTTT. Amino acid sequence: CASSWGQGVETEAFF.

The genes are TRBV5-4 and TRBJ2-6; D gene unclear. The ends were cut back, 2 bases at V and 1 base at J, with 4 bases in the middle. Germline-derived CDR1 and CDR2 are SGHNT and YYREEE (reference sequence). The length of the CDR3 is 14 residues. This chain's CDR3 is CASSLSSGANVLTF. The CDR3 DNA is TGTGCCAGCAGCTTATCGTCTGGGGCCAACGTCCTGACTTTC.

The V call is TRBV18, the J call TRBJ2-5, with TRBD1 as a possible D gene (6 bases). With the DNA end fitting TRBJ2-7 better, the J assignment may be wrong. Germline CDR1 is KGHSH and CDR2 is LQKENI. The CDR3 runs 14 residues. The CDR3: CASSPAGEPYEQYF. The DNA for the CDR3 is TGTGCCAGCTCACCAGCAGGGGAACCCTACGAGCAGTACTTC.

This clone turned up a few times. V gene TRBV27 combines with J gene TRBJ2-7; 8 bases are a match to TRBD2. CDR1 and CDR2 (germline): MNHEY, SMNVEV (reference sequence). J was trimmed by 2 bases and V by 2 bases; bases with no gene match: 11. CDR3 length equals 17 residues. CDR3 nucleotides: TGTGCCAGCAGTTTACAGGCTGTGGAGCGGGGGCCCTACGAGCAGTACTTC. This translates into CASSLQAVERGPYEQYF.

The J gene is TRBJ1-1, the V gene TRBV6-6, with 7 positions matching TRBD1. The germline V gene has CDR1 MNHNY and CDR2 SVGAGI (reference sequence). There are 14 residues in the CDR3. Losses at the gene ends were 5 bases for V and 1 base for J; bases not matched to a gene: 4. The CDR3: CASSDRDRNTEAFF. The CDR3, as DNA: TGTGCCAGCAGTGACCGGGACAGGAACACTGAAGCTTTCTTT.

The chain is built from TRBV6-1 and TRBJ2-7; perhaps TRBD2 as D (5 bases). From germline, CDR1 is MNHNS and CDR2 SASEGT. Trimming removed 2 bases at V and 3 bases at J, with 11 bases between. This CDR3 has 14 residues. The CDR3: CASSEFLAIYEQYF. The CDR3 nucleotides are TGTGCCAGCAGTGAATTCCTAGCCATCTACGAGCAGTACTTC.